These 32 T cell receptor beta chains share one sample of origin, sequenced in a study of cytotoxic CD8 clonotypes in ibrutinib-treated CLL. Clones were sequenced by immunoSEQ multiplex PCR, and TCRdb holds only the in-frame ones, with some missing. The sample yields some 300,000 clones, almost 80% seen once. The sample here was PBMCs, taken before ibrutinib treatment. These receptors originate from a human donor with chronic lymphocytic leukemia.

The chain joins TRBV27 to TRBJ1-5; 7 bases are a match to TRBD1. The length of the CDR3 is 18 residues. In germline, CDR1 is MNHEY, CDR2 SMNVEV (reference sequence). V lost 2 bases and J lost 0; bases outside the gene matches: 10. This CDR3 is CASSLGPGTANSNQPQHF. The CDR3 coding sequence is TGTGCCAGCAGTTTAGGCCCCGGGACAGCCAATAGCAATCAGCCCCAGCATTTT.

CDR3 bases: TGCGCCAGCAGCCAAGATTTGAGGGGGAATGTCGACGAGCAGTACTTC. This encodes CASSQDLRGNVDEQYF. The genes are TRBV4-1 and TRBJ2-7; a possible D gene is TRBD1 (6 bases). The CDR3 is 16 residues long. Germline assignment: CDR1 MGHRA and CDR2 YSYEKL. V lost 0 bases and J 5 bases, leaving 17 bases between the germline ends.

This clone has a single count. The V call is TRBV7-8, the J call TRBJ2-3; 10 bases align to TRBD2. This CDR3 comprises 17 residues. The J segment lost 7 bases and the V segment lost 5 bases, leaving 15 bases of the junction unmatched. Germline CDR1 SGHVS, CDR2 FQNEAQ. The CDR3 coding sequence is TGTGCCAGCAGCCCGAAGGCGGGGACTAGCGCAGTACATACGCAGTATTTT. Amino acids: CASSPKAGTSAVHTQYF.

This clone was seen a few times. The chain joins TRBV6-5 to TRBJ2-7; TRBD2 agrees at 10 bases. Germline V gene sequence: CDR1 MNHEY, CDR2 SVGAGI. This CDR3 region has 13 residues. The trim removed 6 bases at V and 7 bases at J, leaving 6 bases unmatched. The CDR3 is CASSGTSDWEQYF. DNA for the CDR3: TGTGCCAGCAGCGGGACTAGCGATTGGGAGCAGTACTTC.

This clone was seen once. The DNA of the CDR3 is TGCAGCGGATTTACCGGGACAACGAGATCAGATACGCAGTATTTT. Its translation: CSGFTGTTRSDTQYF. The chain employs TRBV29-1 and TRBJ2-3; tentatively, D is TRBD1 (6 bases). Germline V lookup: CDR1 SQVTM, CDR2 ANQGSEA. This CDR3 is built from 15 residues. The ends were cut back, 7 bases at V and 4 bases at J, with 21 bases in the middle.

A few counts support this clone. V is TRBV27 and J is TRBJ1-2, with D possibly being TRBD1 (6 bases). This CDR3 is built from 13 residues. Between the trimmed V and J ends, which lost 2 bases and 7 bases, there was a span of 11 bases. Per germline, CDR1 MNHEY and CDR2 SMNVEV (reference sequence). The CDR3 DNA reads as TGTGCCAGCAGTTTAGGGGGGGCAGTTGGCTACACCTTC. It yields the protein CASSLGGAVGYTF.

The V gene is TRBV12-5, the J gene TRBJ2-7; no firm D call. Trimming removed 0 bases at V and 3 bases at J, with 3 bases between. The CDR3 contains 12 residues. Germline CDR1 reads LGHNT; CDR2 reads FRNRAP. The CDR3: CASGLVRYEQYF. DNA for the CDR3: TGTGCTAGTGGTTTGGTCCGCTACGAGCAGTACTTC.

V and J are TRBV6-5 and TRBJ2-7; TRBD2 agrees at 11 bases. The CDR3 consists of 15 residues. The V gene end was trimmed by 0 bases and the J gene end by 6 bases; junction bases not matched to a gene: 4. Germline CDR1 reads MNHEY; CDR2 reads SVGAGI. This chain's CDR3 is CASSYSLAGGPEQYF. CDR3 nucleotides: TGTGCCAGCAGTTACTCCCTAGCGGGAGGCCCCGAGCAGTACTTC.

The gene calls are TRBV29-1 and TRBJ2-1; D not resolved. Germline values: CDR1 SQVTM, CDR2 ANQGSEA. There are 18 residues in the CDR3. With 4 bases removed from V and 4 bases from J, the gap between germline ends came to 26 bases. Here the CDR3 reads CSVVRLVGAAGRYNEQFF. The DNA of the CDR3 is TGCAGCGTTGTCCGGCTAGTTGGTGCCGCTGGCCGTTACAATGAGCAGTTCTTC.

The chain links TRBV6-1 to TRBJ2-1, with 8 bases fitting TRBD2. This CDR3 is built from 17 residues. The J segment lost 7 bases and the V segment lost 3 bases, leaving 14 bases of the junction unmatched. Germline CDR1 and CDR2: MNHNS and SASEGT. CDR3 region: CASSDKGREGRRNEQFF. The CDR3 bases are TGTGCCAGCAGTGATAAAGGACGGGAGGGCCGGCGGAATGAGCAGTTCTTC.

This clone was observed a single time. The V and J genes are TRBV5-1 and TRBJ1-1; D is uncertain. Germline V gene sequence: CDR1 SGHRS, CDR2 YFSETQ. Between the trimmed V and J ends, which lost 2 bases and 2 bases, there was a span of 13 bases. The CDR3 contains 15 residues. The CDR3 DNA is TGCGCCAGCAGCTTCACGGGTCCTGGAAACACTGAAGCTTTCTTT. Its translation is CASSFTGPGNTEAFF.

The rearrangement links TRBV6-5 to TRBJ1-5; 8 bases agree with TRBD1. This CDR3 spans 14 amino acids. CDR1 is MNHEY and CDR2 is SVGAGI in the germline V gene. After removal of 6 bases from V and 4 bases from J, the junction contained 5 bases not matched to a gene. CDR3 DNA: TGTGCCAGCAGACGGACAGGGCTGAATCAGCCCCAGCATTTT. The encoded protein is CASRRTGLNQPQHF.

The chain uses TRBV15 and TRBJ2-7, with no clear D. CDR1 is LNHNV and CDR2 is YYDKDF in the germline V gene (reference sequence). V gave up 2 bases and J gave up 4 bases, with 12 bases separating them. The CDR3 loop spans 14 amino acids. CDR3 bases: TGTGCCACCAGCAGATTTGCCGTTGATTACGAGCAGTACTTC. Its translation is CATSRFAVDYEQYF.

This sequence joins TRBV6-6 and TRBJ2-2; D gene ambiguous. Trimming took 6 bases from V and 5 from J, leaving 10 bases between them. CDR3 size: 13 residues. Germline values: CDR1 MNHNY, CDR2 SVGAGI (reference sequence). CDR3 amino acids: CASRRALTGELFF. CDR3 bases: TGTGCCAGCAGACGGGCACTAACCGGGGAGCTGTTTTTT.

V gene TRBV19 combines with J gene TRBJ1-3; possibly TRBD1 for D (6 bases). Trimming removed 7 bases at V and 0 bases at J, with 19 bases between. The CDR3 is made up of 17 amino acids. CDR1 and CDR2 (germline): LNHDA, SQIVND (reference sequence). In DNA form, the CDR3 reads TGTGCCAGTACAAGGGCCACAGGGACGGTCTCTGGAAACACCATATATTTT. Translation gives CASTRATGTVSGNTIYF.

V usage is TRBV6-4 and J usage is TRBJ1-2, with 9 nucleotides matching TRBD1. This CDR3 spans 13 amino acids. Germline V CDR1 and CDR2: MRHNA, SNTAGT. The ends lost 3 bases at V and 4 bases at J; junction bases unmatched: 0. CDR3 DNA sequence: TGTGCCAGCAGTGAACAGGGGGCCTATGGCTACACCTTC. Encoded protein: CASSEQGAYGYTF.

The chain uses TRBV6-6 and TRBJ1-1; D is unresolved. V was trimmed by 3 bases and J by 1 base, leaving 9 bases between them. The CDR3 runs 14 residues. Germline V gene sequence: CDR1 MNHNY, CDR2 SVGAGI (reference sequence). The CDR3 DNA follows: TGTGCCAGCAGTTATACGACTTGGAACACTGAAGCTTTCTTT. Its translation: CASSYTTWNTEAFF.

This chain joins TRBV2 and TRBJ2-5; 8 positions match TRBD1. The junction had 10 bases not matched to a gene; V was cut back by 6 bases and J by 4 bases. The germline V gene has CDR1 SNHLY and CDR2 FYNNEI. This CDR3 is 15 amino acids long. This chain's CDR3 is CASSLGQAGPETQYF. The CDR3 nucleotides are TGTGCCAGCAGCTTGGGACAGGCCGGTCCAGAGACCCAGTACTTC.

CDR3 sequence reads: CSVPSRDRGTEAFF. CDR3 DNA: TGCAGCGTCCCCAGCCGGGACAGGGGCACTGAAGCTTTCTTT. This chain joins TRBV29-1 and TRBJ1-1; 10 bases line up with TRBD1. The CDR3 is made up of 14 amino acids. The junction had 8 bases not matched to a gene; V was cut back by 6 bases and J by 4 bases. Per germline, CDR1 SQVTM and CDR2 ANQGSEA.

In its sample, this clone was seen once. The chain is built from TRBV4-1 and TRBJ2-2; TRBD2 agrees at 7 bases. CDR1 MGHRA and CDR2 YSYEKL come from the germline V gene. The trim removed 3 bases at V and 8 bases at J, leaving 3 bases unmatched. The CDR3 runs 13 residues. This CDR3 is CASSQAGVGELFF. Written as DNA, the CDR3 is TGCGCCAGCAGCCAGGCGGGGGTAGGGGAGCTGTTTTTT.

This clone was picked up a small number of times. The chain is built from TRBV9 and TRBJ2-7; 11 nucleotides align to TRBD1. This CDR3 region has 14 residues. V lost 3 bases to trimming and J lost 3 bases; unmatched junction nucleotides: 2. The germline V gene has CDR1 SGDLS and CDR2 YYNGEE. This CDR3 is CASSAGTGGYEQYF. The DNA for the CDR3 is TGTGCCAGCAGCGCCGGGACAGGGGGCTACGAGCAGTACTTC.

The chain couples TRBV7-2 to TRBJ1-4, with 9 bases fitting TRBD1. The V and J ends lost 5 bases and 7 bases, in that order; junction bases with no gene match: 5. Germline V gene data show CDR1 as SGHTA and CDR2 as FQGNSA. The CDR3 loop spans 14 amino acids. The CDR3 here is CASSPRQGGEKLFF. CDR3 nucleotides: TGTGCCAGCAGCCCCAGACAGGGGGGTGAAAAACTGTTTTTT.

This rearrangement joins TRBV5-1 to TRBJ1-3, with 7 bases fitting TRBD1. Germline CDR1 is SGHRS and CDR2 is YFSETQ. V shed 4 bases, J shed 4 bases, and the junction held 5 bases outside the gene matches. The CDR3 has 14 amino acids. CDR3 loop: CASSPGTAGNTIYF. CDR3 coding DNA: TGCGCCAGCAGCCCTGGGACAGCAGGAAACACCATATATTTT. The whole variable domain, remainder taken from reference TRBV5-1 and TRBJ1-3, is KAGVTQTPRYLIKTRGQQVTLSCSPISGHRSVSWYQQTPGQGLQFLFEYFSETQRNKGNFPGRFSGRQFSNSRSEMNVSTLELGDSALYLCASSPGTAGNTIYFGEGSWLTVV.

Comments on this clone: A read error may account for a junction end that differs from germline. The chain combines TRBV7-7 with TRBJ2-1, with 11 bases fitting TRBD2. Germline assignment: CDR1 SSHAT and CDR2 FNYEAQ (reference sequence). The CDR3 spans 15 residues. The CDR3 coding sequence is TGTGCTAGCAGCTTACTAGCGGGGGAGTACAATGAGCAGTTCTTC. Protein: CASSLLAGEYNEQFF.

The genes are TRBV27 and TRBJ2-1; 13 nucleotides line up with TRBD2. Germline values: CDR1 MNHEY, CDR2 SMNVEV (reference sequence). CDR3 length: 14 residues. Trimming at V came to 7 bases and at J to 9 bases, leaving 6 bases not matched to a gene. CDR3 in DNA: TGTGCCAGCACACTAGCGGGAGGGCCAGGTGAGCAGTTCTTC. It codes for CASTLAGGPGEQFF.

Comments on this clone: Other DNA sequences in the same sample also yield this CDR3. V and J are TRBV20-1 and TRBJ2-5; D is ambiguous. This CDR3 is 10 amino acids long. The germline V gene encodes CDR1 DFQATT and CDR2 SNEGSKA (reference sequence). Deletions cut 2 bases from V and 5 bases from J, with 3 bases between. CDR3 DNA: TGCAGTGCTAGAAGCGAGACCCAGTACTTC. It is translated as CSARSETQYF.

The rearrangement links TRBV7-6 to TRBJ2-7, with 7 positions matching TRBD2. The V and J ends lost 4 bases and 6 bases, in that order; junction bases with no gene match: 3. Germline V gene lookup returns CDR1 SGHVS and CDR2 FNYEAQ. This CDR3 is built from 12 residues. Written as DNA, the CDR3 is TGTGCCAGCAGCTCGGGAGGAGGCGAGCAGTACTTC. This codes for CASSSGGGEQYF.

V and J are TRBV4-1 and TRBJ1-4; a weak D match, TRBD1 (5 bases). This CDR3 spans 17 amino acids. Germline-derived CDR1 and CDR2 are MGHRA and YSYEKL. V lost 2 bases, J lost 8 bases, and 21 bases lay in between. In DNA form, the CDR3 reads TGCGCCAGCAGCCAACGCAATTTTGGGGGGATCCACGAAAAACTGTTTTTT. Protein product: CASSQRNFGGIHEKLFF.

The V and J genes are TRBV7-7 and TRBJ1-5, with D unclear. This CDR3 region has 14 residues. Germline CDR1 is SSHAT and CDR2 is FNYEAQ (reference sequence). Trimming removed 0 bases from V and 7 bases from J, with 10 bases in between. The CDR3 here is CASSLALGEQPQHF. Written as DNA, the CDR3 is TGTGCCAGCAGCTTAGCGCTTGGGGAGCAGCCCCAGCATTTT.

The CDR3 sequence is CASSLRPQGFSDTQYF. In DNA, the CDR3 is TGTGCCAGCAGCTTACGTCCCCAGGGATTCTCAGATACGCAGTATTTT. The chain carries TRBV7-3 and TRBJ2-3, with D possibly being TRBD1 (5 bases). The length of the CDR3 is 16 residues. V dropped 2 bases and J dropped 4 bases, with 16 bases sitting between them. Germline CDR1 reads SGHTA; CDR2 reads FQGTGA.

This clone has a handful of counts. The rearrangement joins TRBV28 to TRBJ1-5; unclear D gene. Trimming took off 5 bases at V and 2 bases at J, with 10 bases between the two ends. The length of the CDR3 is 14 residues. From germline, CDR1 is MDHEN and CDR2 SYDVKM. The CDR3 bases are TGTGCCAGCAGTAGGGAGAGGCGCAATCAGCCCCAGCATTTT. The encoded protein is CASSRERRNQPQHF.

This chain links TRBV9 with TRBJ1-1; possible D gene TRBD1, 6 bases. The CDR3 covers 19 residues. The ends were cut back, 3 bases at V and 0 bases at J, with 24 bases in the middle. Germline V gene data show CDR1 as SGDLS and CDR2 as YYNGEE. The CDR3 nucleotides are TGTGCCAGCAGCGCAACGATCCTGACAGGATTCAGGGTGAACACTGAAGCTTTCTTT. It encodes CASSATILTGFRVNTEAFF.